A single sample is the source of the 10 T cell receptor beta chains below, sequenced in a study of OX40 agonist ivuxolimab in advanced cancers. The method was the immunoSEQ multiplex PCR assay. What TCRdb holds here is the immuneACCESS table cut down to in-frame rearrangements. Part of the clones is not present; checked against another copy, under half of the missing clones reflect an unresolved V gene, and the others are unexplained. For this sample the table gives tens of thousands of clones, of which roughly 88% were detected only once. Under 3% of the sample comes from the top ten. The starting material was CD4+ or CD8+ T cells sorted from blood, obtained in a trial of the OX40 agonist ivuxolimab. The receptors come from an adult with an advanced solid tumor such as melanoma, head and neck, liver or kidney cancer.

V is TRBV5-1 and J is TRBJ2-5; 7 bases map to TRBD2. The V segment lost 4 bases and the J segment 3 bases; nucleotides outside the gene matches: 12. CDR1 and CDR2 (germline): SGHRS, YFSETQ. The CDR3 has 16 amino acids. The DNA for the CDR3 is TGCGCCAGCAGCCCCACCGTGGGGGGGACCAAAGAGACCCAGTACTTC. It specifies CASSPTVGGTKETQYF.

V usage is TRBV30 and J usage is TRBJ1-5; D is unclear. Per the germline V gene, CDR1 is GTSNPN and CDR2 is SVGIG (reference sequence). V was cut by 1 base and J by 0 bases, with 4 bases left in between. The CDR3 totals 13 residues. CDR3 coding DNA: TGTGCCTGGAGTGAGTATAGCAATCAGCCCCAGCATTTT. Its protein is CAWSEYSNQPQHF.

The chain couples TRBV2 to TRBJ2-2, with D uncertain. V was clipped by 1 base and J by 1 base, with 4 bases between them. Germline assignment: CDR1 SNHLY and CDR2 FYNNEI. This CDR3 has 14 residues. The CDR3 DNA reads as TGTGCCAGCAGTGAAGTTCGGAACACCGGGGAGCTGTTTTTT. This codes for CASSEVRNTGELFF.

In this sample, this clone turned up once. The chain is built from TRBV11-2 and TRBJ2-5; 7 bases fit TRBD2. Germline CDR1 reads SGHAT; CDR2 reads FQNNGV. Trimming cost V 5 bases and J 1 base; bases outside gene matches: 4. This CDR3 has 14 residues. CDR3 sequence: CASSRRGVQETQYF. The CDR3 nucleotides read TGTGCCAGCAGCCGCCGGGGGGTCCAAGAGACCCAGTACTTC.

Only one count was recorded for this clone. The chain couples TRBV4-1 to TRBJ1-1, with D possibly TRBD1 on 5 matching bases. Trimming pared 4 bases from V and 0 bases from J, leaving 9 bases between. Per germline, CDR1 MGHRA and CDR2 YSYEKL. The CDR3 has 14 amino acids. The CDR3 nucleotides read TGCGCCAGCAGCCCACGACAGATGAACACTGAAGCTTTCTTT. It translates to CASSPRQMNTEAFF.

The V call is TRBV5-1, the J call TRBJ1-5; D remains unclear. The CDR3 loop spans 16 amino acids. V lost 0 bases and J lost 1, with 11 bases in between. Germline V gene sequence: CDR1 SGHRS, CDR2 YFSETQ. The CDR3 DNA is TGCGCCAGCAGCTTGGACGGCCCCCAAAGCAATCAGCCCCAGCATTTT. Translating it yields CASSLDGPQSNQPQHF. Looking up the rest from reference TRBV5-1 and TRBJ1-5 gives the full variable domain: KAGVTQTPRYLIKTRGQQVTLSCSPISGHRSVSWYQQTPGQGLQFLFEYFSETQRNKGNFPGRFSGRQFSNSRSEMNVSTLELGDSALYLCASSLDGPQSNQPQHFGDGTRLSIL.

The rearrangement uses TRBV25-1 and TRBJ2-1, with no clear D. This CDR3 spans 15 amino acids. Trimming took 4 bases from V and 4 from J, leaving 14 bases between them. Germline CDR1 MGHDK, CDR2 SYGVNS. The CDR3 nucleotides are TGTGCCAGCAGTGGAGACCGCGACCCTTACAATGAGCAGTTCTTC. The encoded protein is CASSGDRDPYNEQFF.

The chain employs TRBV7-9 and TRBJ2-1, with D possibly TRBD2 on 6 matching bases. The V gene's germline CDR1 is SEHNR and CDR2 FQNEAQ (reference sequence). The CDR3 is 16 residues long. V was pared by 5 bases and J by 0 bases, with 14 bases between. The CDR3: CASSPRLRGSYNEQFF. CDR3 sequence (DNA): TGTGCCAGCAGCCCCCGTTTGCGGGGCTCCTACAATGAGCAGTTCTTC.

The genes are TRBV10-3 and TRBJ1-1, with TRBD1 matching 7 bases. CDR1 and CDR2 (germline): ENHRY, SYGVKD. The CDR3 is made up of 13 amino acids. The V and J ends lost 7 bases and 4 bases, in that order; junction bases with no gene match: 6. CDR3 coding DNA: TGTGCCATCACAACCGGACAGGTCACTGAAGCTTTCTTT. Its protein product is CAITTGQVTEAFF.

The chain has TRBV7-6 and TRBJ1-1; D unresolved. Trimming took 5 bases from V and 0 from J, leaving 7 bases between them. The CDR3 length is 13 residues. The germline gives CDR1 SGHVS, CDR2 FNYEAQ. In DNA, the CDR3 is TGTGCCAGCAGCCCGGACTTGAACACTGAAGCTTTCTTT. Its translation is CASSPDLNTEAFF.